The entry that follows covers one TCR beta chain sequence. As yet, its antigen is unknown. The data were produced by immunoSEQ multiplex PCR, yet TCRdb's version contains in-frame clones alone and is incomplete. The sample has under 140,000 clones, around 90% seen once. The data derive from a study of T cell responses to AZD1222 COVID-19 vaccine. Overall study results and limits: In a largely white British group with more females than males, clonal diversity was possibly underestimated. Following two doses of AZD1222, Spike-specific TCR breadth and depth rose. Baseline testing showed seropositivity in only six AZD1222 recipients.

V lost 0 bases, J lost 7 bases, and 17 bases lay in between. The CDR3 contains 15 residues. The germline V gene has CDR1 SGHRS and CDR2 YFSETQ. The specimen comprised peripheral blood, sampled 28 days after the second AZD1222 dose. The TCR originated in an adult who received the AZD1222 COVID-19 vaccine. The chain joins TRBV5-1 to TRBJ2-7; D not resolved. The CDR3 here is CASSLELWVLGEQYF. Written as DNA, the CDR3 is TGCGCCAGCAGCTTGGAATTGTGGGTGTTGGGAGAGCAGTACTTC.